This TCR beta chain was captured in a study of blood T cell repertoires in COVID-19. Study summary: T cells, B-cell-depleted T cells, or PBMCs provided the cDNA or gDNA that served as material.

Sequenced by immunoSEQ multiplex PCR; TCRdb stores in-frame clones only, minus some. Counted here are 200,000 to 250,000 clones, roughly 85% occurring once; the ten biggest clones make up approximately 5%. The CDR3 runs 15 residues. The V end was cut by 3 bases, the J end by 2 bases, with 13 bases between. CDR1 is KGHSH and CDR2 is LQKENI in the germline V gene. Seattle patients were enrolled during active infection and followed longitudinally. The chain links TRBV18 to TRBJ1-1; D is uncertain. The sequenced sample was peripheral blood. The sequence derives from a man aged 45-60 years with COVID-19, enrolled during active disease. The CDR3 nucleotides read TGTGCCAGCTCACCTTATCAGGATTACAACACTGAAGCTTTCTTT. Translated: CASSPYQDYNTEAFF.